This TCR beta chain was identified in a study of vaccination and CD4 T cells after COVID-19. Study-level background: Some control cultures received a CEFX pool, which served as the positive control. Others received an HIV-1 Nef pool or no peptide.

Points on this clonotype: What it binds is not known.

Per the germline V gene, CDR1 is SGHVS and CDR2 is FNYEAQ. V lost 4 bases and J lost 8, with 15 bases in between. The CDR3 is 15 residues long. An Oncomine TCR Beta short-read assay was used to sequence the DNA from cultured CD4+ T cells. TCRdb itself ran the PCR reads through MiXCR, one entry per CDR3 protein. The table lists 25,000 to 30,000 distinct CDR3 sequences, about 66% of them singletons. Treatment here: roughly ten-day PBMC culture with coronavirus spike peptide pools or control peptides (ViraFEST assay). Healthy vaccinated individuals lacked prior SARS-CoV-2 infection, per negative nucleocapsid antibodies before and after vaccination.

This receptor was obtained from a human donor who received a COVID-19 vaccine. The chain recombines TRBV7-6 with TRBJ1-6; weak D call: TRBD1 (6 bases). The sequenced sample was CD4+ T cells from blood, cultured in vitro, obtained after SARS-CoV-2 vaccination. The CDR3 sequence is CASSSQGLGDSPLHF. CDR3 nucleotides: TGTGCCAGCAGCTCTCAGGGGCTAGGGGATTCACCCCTCCACTTT.